This T cell receptor (beta chain) was documented in a study of blood T cell repertoires in COVID-19. As for the study in general: Collection of acute and convalescent COVID-19 samples took place in the United States, Italy and Spain. T cells, B-cell-depleted T cells, or PBMCs supplied cDNA or gDNA.

Original processing methods: It was from reference gene primer amplification that nucleated cell counts were estimated. Profiling relied on immunoSEQ multiplex PCR, and the TCRdb table lists in-frame clones only, not all of them. V and J calls and clone size are those listed in that table; D and trimming were worked out from the DNA. The repertoire consists of 300,000 to 400,000 clones, with more than 70% occurring once and the leading ten covering 5.5% to 7.5%. Seattle's cohort entered during active infection and was followed longitudinally. This clone has more than one count but fewer than ten. Between the trimmed V and J ends, which lost 6 bases and 0 bases, there was a span of 12 bases. Germline CDR1 is MNHEY and CDR2 is SVGAGI. This CDR3 has 15 amino acids.

The sequenced sample consisted of peripheral blood. The chain combines TRBV6-5 with TRBJ2-1; D is unclear. The source of this sequence is a woman aged 70-85 years with COVID-19, enrolled during active disease. For the CDR3, the DNA is TGTGCCAGCAGGCGTACCCAGGTCTCCTACAATGAGCAGTTCTTC. Amino acids: CASRRTQVSYNEQFF.